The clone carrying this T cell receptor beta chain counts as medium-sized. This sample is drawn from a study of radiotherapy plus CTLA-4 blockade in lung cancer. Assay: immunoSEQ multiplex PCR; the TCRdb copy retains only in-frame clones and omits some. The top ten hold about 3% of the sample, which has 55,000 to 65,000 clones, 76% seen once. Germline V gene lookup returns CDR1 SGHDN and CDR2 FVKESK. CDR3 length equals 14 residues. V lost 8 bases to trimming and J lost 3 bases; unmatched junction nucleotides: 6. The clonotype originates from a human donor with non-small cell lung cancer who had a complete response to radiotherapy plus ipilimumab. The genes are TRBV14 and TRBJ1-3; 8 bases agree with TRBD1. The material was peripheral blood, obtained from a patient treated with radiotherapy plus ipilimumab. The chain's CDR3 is CASAIGTGGNTIYF. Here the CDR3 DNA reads TGTGCCAGCGCTATCGGGACAGGTGGAAACACCATATATTTT.